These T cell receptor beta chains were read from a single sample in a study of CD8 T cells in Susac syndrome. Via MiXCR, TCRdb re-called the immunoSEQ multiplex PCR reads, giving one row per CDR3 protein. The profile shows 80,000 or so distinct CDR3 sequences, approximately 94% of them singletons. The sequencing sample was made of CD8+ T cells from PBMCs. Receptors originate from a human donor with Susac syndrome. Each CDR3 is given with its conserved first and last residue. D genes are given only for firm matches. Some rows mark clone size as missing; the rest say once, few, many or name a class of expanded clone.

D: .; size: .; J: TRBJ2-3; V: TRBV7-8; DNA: TGTGCCAGCAGCTTATATGGGCCCACAGATACGCAGTATTTT; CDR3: CASSLYGPTDTQYF
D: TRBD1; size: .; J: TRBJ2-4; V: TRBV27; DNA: TGTGCCAGCAGTTCCAGGACAGGGGGTTTGGTAGCCAAAAACATTCAGTACTTC; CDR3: CASSSRTGGLVAKNIQYF
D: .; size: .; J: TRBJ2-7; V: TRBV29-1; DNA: TGCAGCGTTGAAGAGGGGCAGGCCCCCTACGAGCAGTACTTC; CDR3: CSVEEGQAPYEQYF
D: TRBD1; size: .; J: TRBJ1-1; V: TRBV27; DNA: TGTGCCAGCAGTTCCCGACAGGGGATGAACACTGAAGCTTTCTTT; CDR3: CASSSRQGMNTEAFF
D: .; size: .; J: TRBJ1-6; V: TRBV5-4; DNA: TGTGCCAGCAGCTCCACCACGACGGTGAGCTCCTATAATTCACCCCTCCACTTT; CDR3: CASSSTTTVSSYNSPLHF
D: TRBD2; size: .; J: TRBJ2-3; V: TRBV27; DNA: TGTGCCAGCAGTCCCACACTAGCGGATACGCAGTATTTT; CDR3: CASSPTLADTQYF
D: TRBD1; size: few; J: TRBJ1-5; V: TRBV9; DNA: TGTGCCAGCAGCGTAGCTTACAGGGGGGATTATCAGCCCCAGCATTTT; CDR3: CASSVAYRGDYQPQHF
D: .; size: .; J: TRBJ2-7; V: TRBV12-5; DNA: TGTGCTAGTGGTTTGCCCCTCGCTGGCGGCCACGAGCAGTACTTC; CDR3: CASGLPLAGGHEQYF
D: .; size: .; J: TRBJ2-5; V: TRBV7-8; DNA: TGTGCCAGCCCCGACGGGGAAGAAGAGACCCAGTACTTC; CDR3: CASPDGEEETQYF
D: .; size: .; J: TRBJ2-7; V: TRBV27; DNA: TGTGCCAGCAAGGGTCCGGGACATGCCTACGAGCAGTACTTC; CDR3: CASKGPGHAYEQYF
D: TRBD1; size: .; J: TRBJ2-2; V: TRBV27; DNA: TGTGCCAGCAGTTGGGGACAGCACACCGGGGAGCTGTTTTTT; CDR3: CASSWGQHTGELFF
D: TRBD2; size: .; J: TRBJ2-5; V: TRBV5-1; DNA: TGCGCCAGCAGCTTCGACGGGGGGGCCCCAGAGACCCAGTACTTC; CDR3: CASSFDGGAPETQYF
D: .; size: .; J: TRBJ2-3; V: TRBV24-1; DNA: TGTGCCACCAGTGATTCCGCAGGGCCGATGAGGTATTTT; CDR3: CATSDSAGPMRYF
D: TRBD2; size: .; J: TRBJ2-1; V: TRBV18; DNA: TGTGCCAGCTCACCGTCAAATCCCGGCGGGGGGTTCTACAATGAGCAGTTCTTC; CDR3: CASSPSNPGGGFYNEQFF
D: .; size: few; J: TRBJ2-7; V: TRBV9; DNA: TGTGCCAGCAGCTTGGGGGCGGAGCAGTACTTC; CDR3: CASSLGAEQYF
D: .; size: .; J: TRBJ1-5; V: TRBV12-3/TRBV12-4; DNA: TGTGCCAGCAGTTTAGCGCTGGGGGCCAGGCAGCATTTT; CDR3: CASSLALGARQHF
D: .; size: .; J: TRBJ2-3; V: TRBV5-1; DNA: TGCGCCAGCAGCTTAGGAGGGGGGACCACAGATACGCAGTATTTT; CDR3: CASSLGGGTTDTQYF
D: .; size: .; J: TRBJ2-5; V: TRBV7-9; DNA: TGTGCCAGCAGCCAACCAGGGGGGACAGAGACCCAGTACTTC; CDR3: CASSQPGGTETQYF
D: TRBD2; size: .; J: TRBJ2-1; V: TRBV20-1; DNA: TGCAGTGCTGGCGGAAGCGGGGGGTACAATGAGCAGTTCTTC; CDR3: CSAGGSGGYNEQFF
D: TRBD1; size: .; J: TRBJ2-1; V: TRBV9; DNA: TGTGCCAGCAGCGTAGGTCAGGGGGTTAATGAGCAGTTCTTC; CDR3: CASSVGQGVNEQFF
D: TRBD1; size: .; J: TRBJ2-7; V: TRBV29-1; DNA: TGCAGCGTTGAGCCCGACAGGGGTTACGAGCAGTACTTC; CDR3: CSVEPDRGYEQYF